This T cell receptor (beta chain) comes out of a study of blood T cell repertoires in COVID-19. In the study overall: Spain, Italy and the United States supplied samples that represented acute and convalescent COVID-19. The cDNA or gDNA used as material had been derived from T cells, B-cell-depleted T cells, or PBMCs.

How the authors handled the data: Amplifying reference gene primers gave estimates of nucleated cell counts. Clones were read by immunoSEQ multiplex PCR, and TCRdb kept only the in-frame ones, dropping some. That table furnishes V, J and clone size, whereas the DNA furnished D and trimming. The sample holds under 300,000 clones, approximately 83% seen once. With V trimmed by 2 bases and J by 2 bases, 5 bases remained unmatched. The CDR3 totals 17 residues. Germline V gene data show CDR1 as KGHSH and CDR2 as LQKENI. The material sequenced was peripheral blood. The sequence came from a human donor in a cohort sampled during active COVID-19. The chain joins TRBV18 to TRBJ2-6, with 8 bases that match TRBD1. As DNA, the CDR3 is TGTGCCAGCTCACCAAGGCAGGGGGCGCCTGGGGCCAACGTCCTGACTTTC. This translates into CASSPRQGAPGANVLTF.